Listed below are T cell receptor beta chains from one sample, sequenced in a study of post-analysis software for immune sequencing data. TCRdb re-called the PCR reads with MiXCR, one entry per CDR3 protein. Found here are around 770,000 distinct CDR3 sequences, about 45% of them singletons; the top ten hold roughly 4.9%. The sequenced sample consisted of blood. Receptors were obtained from a girl under 18 with multiple sclerosis. Each CDR3 is given with its conserved first and last residue. Each record gives: J gene, D gene, V gene, clone size, CDR3 DNA, CDR3 protein. The D gene is left open where the match is weak. Rows give clone size only sometimes, using once, few, many, or a class for an expanded clone.

TRBJ1-2,-,TRBV30,-,TGTGCCTGGACCGGCGGCATTGGCTACACCTTC,CAWTGGIGYTF
TRBJ2-5,TRBD2,TRBV4-1,few,TGCGCCAGCAGCCACGAATCCGGGACTAGCGCTGAGGGGCAGTACTTC,CASSHESGTSAEGQYF
TRBJ1-1,-,TRBV5-1,few,TGCGCCAGCAGCTTGGGCCCACAGAACACTGAAGCTTTCTTT,CASSLGPQNTEAFF
TRBJ2-3,-,TRBV20-1,-,TGCAGTGCCTCTGGCGGGCCCACCCCAGATACGCAGTATTTT,CSASGGPTPDTQYF
TRBJ1-5,TRBD1,TRBV6-2/TRBV6-3,-,TGTGCCAGCACAAGGACAGGTTTCAATCAGCCCCAGCATTTT,CASTRTGFNQPQHF
TRBJ1-2,-,TRBV29-1,-,TGCAGCATCCTCCAGGGAATAGCTAACTATGGCTACACCTTC,CSILQGIANYGYTF
TRBJ2-7,TRBD1,TRBV10-3,-,TGTGCCATCAGGACCGGGACAGACTTTTTCGAGCAGTACTTC,CAIRTGTDFFEQYF
TRBJ2-7,TRBD2,TRBV7-2,few,TGTGCCAGCAGCTTTCGGCTAGCGGGAGAGGAAGGGTACAATGAGCAGTACTTC,CASSFRLAGEEGYNEQYF
TRBJ2-3,TRBD1,TRBV7-9,-,TGTGCCAGCAGCCCGCGGACAGGGGGAGGCACAAATACGCAGTATTTT,CASSPRTGGGTNTQYF
TRBJ1-2,TRBD1,TRBV5-1,-,TGCGCCAGCAGCCCGGACAGGGGGAACTATGGCTACACCTTC,CASSPDRGNYGYTF
TRBJ2-2,TRBD2,TRBV6-5,-,TGTGCCAGCAGCCTGCCTGCGGGAGGGGGCACCGGGGAGCTGTTTTTT,CASSLPAGGGTGELFF